Listed here is a single TCR beta chain. The antigen is unknown. Here immunoSEQ multiplex PCR was the method, and the copy in TCRdb shows in-frame clones only, minus some. In the table there are 60,000 to 80,000 clones, around four fifths of which are singletons. This sample was included in a study of siplizumab effects on memory and regulatory T cells. General study findings and limits: Whether the proliferating Tregs (from siplizumab cultures) were suppressive was not confirmed.

CDR1 is SNHLY and CDR2 is FYNNEI in the germline V gene. V gave up 6 bases and J gave up 6 bases; unmatched junction bases: 3. The CDR3 contains 13 residues. Sequencing was carried out using memory CD4+ T cells sorted from blood. The chain recombines TRBV2 with TRBJ1-5; 9 positions match TRBD1. The sequence was collected from a human donor in good health. In DNA form, the CDR3 reads TGTGCCAGCAGGGGACAGGGAAGTCAGCCCCAGCATTTT. Translating it yields CASRGQGSQPQHF.